This T cell receptor (beta chain) was identified during a study of brain metastases from non-small cell lung cancer (dated by TCRdb to between 2017 and 2020). At the level of the whole study: In non-small-cell lung cancer patients, the researchers characterized the immune microenvironment of brain metastases and primary tumors that had been resected as matched pairs.

Overall study outcomes, separate from this receptor: T-cell infiltration was lower in brain metastases than in primary tumors (P < 0.001). T-cell clones were apparently expanded in around 60% of brain metastases relative to the matched primary tumors. Paired brain metastases and primary tumors largely shared TCR repertoires, although T-cell densities in the metastases were sparse.

The cohort was made up of 35 to 40 patients with surgically resected non-small-cell lung cancer, each of whom had both a primary tumor specimen and a brain metastasis specimen. Archival formalin-fixed, paraffin-embedded tissues were used as the tumor specimens. In the case of this clone: The antigen it binds to is not known. Base qualities are not recorded, but no much larger clone differs from it by a single base.

Counted from cysteine to phenylalanine, this CDR3 has 13 amino acids. Of the read, only the CDR3 DNA is kept; its 39 bases are in frame from base 1. V ends up 4 bases short and J 6 bases short, with an unmatched junction base count of 4. The library relied on the immunoSEQ multiplex PCR assay. T-cell receptor beta chain repertoire sequencing was performed alongside a 770-gene immune expression panel. Imported from immuneACCESS, the table was reduced by TCRdb to in-frame sequences with V and J called. These copies leave out some clones; in studies compared against another copy, an unresolved V gene accounts for under half, and the cause of the remainder is not known. In this sample the table shows some 4,200 clones, roughly 89% of which occur a single time. Roughly 3.3% of the sample comes from the top ten.

Sequenced input: primary lung tumor tissue. Explained via the paper, the cell subset or site label denotes: primary lung tumor paired with brain metastasis. The chain is encoded by TRBV12-3 or TRBV12-4 joined to TRBJ2-7, and 9 junctional nucleotides match TRBD2. This TCR came from a donor at least 40 years old with non-small cell lung cancer. The bases are TGTGCCAGCAGTTGGGGACTAGCAGGCGAGCAGTACTTC. Its protein reads: CASSWGLAGEQYF.